This T cell receptor beta chain was recorded in a study of chemoradiotherapy in HPV16-positive cancers. Notes on the study in general: Candidate HPV-specific clones and E7-related TCR motifs grew in tumor during treatment.

Data came from immunoSEQ multiplex PCR; TCRdb stores just in-frame clones and leaves some out. This sample yields about 12,000 clones, of which 81% are seen a single time; around 0.96% belongs to the top ten. The V and J ends lost 5 bases and 6 bases respectively, with 7 bases between them. The CDR3 has 11 amino acids. Germline V gene data show CDR1 as SQVTM and CDR2 as ANQGSEA. This clone was recorded once. Its cognate antigen is unknown. V and J are TRBV29-1 and TRBJ1-4, with no clear D. The material was obtained from a patient who underwent chemoradiotherapy. The clonotype was recovered from a human donor with HPV-associated anogenital cancer. The CDR3 nucleotides read TGCAGCGTTTGGAGGCATGAAAAACTGTTTTTT. Its translation is CSVWRHEKLFF.